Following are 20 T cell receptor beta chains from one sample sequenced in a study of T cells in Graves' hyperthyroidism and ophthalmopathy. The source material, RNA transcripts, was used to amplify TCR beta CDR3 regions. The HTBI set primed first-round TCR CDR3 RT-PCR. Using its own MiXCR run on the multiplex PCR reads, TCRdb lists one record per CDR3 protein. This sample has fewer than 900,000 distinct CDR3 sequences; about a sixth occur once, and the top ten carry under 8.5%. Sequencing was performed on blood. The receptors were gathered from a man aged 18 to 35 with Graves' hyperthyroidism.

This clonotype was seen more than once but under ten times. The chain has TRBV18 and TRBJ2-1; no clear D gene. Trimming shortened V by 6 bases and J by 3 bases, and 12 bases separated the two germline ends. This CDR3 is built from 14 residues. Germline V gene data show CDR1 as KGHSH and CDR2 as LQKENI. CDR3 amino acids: CASSVDVVYNEQFF. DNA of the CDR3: TGTGCCAGCTCGGTTGACGTAGTCTACAATGAGCAGTTCTTC.

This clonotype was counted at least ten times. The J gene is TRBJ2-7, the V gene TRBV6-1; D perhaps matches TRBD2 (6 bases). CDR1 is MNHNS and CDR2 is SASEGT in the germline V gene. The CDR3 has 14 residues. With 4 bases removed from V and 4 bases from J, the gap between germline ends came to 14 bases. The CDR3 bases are TGTGCCAGCAGTGCCGGCGGGATCCTGTACGAGCAGTACTTC. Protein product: CASSAGGILYEQYF.

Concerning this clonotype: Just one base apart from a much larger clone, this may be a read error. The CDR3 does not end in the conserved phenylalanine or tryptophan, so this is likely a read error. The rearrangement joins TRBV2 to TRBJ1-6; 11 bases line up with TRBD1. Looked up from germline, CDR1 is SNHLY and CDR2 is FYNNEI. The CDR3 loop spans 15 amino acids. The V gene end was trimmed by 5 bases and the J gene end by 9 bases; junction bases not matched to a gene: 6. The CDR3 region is CASSPTGTGGSPLHL. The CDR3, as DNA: TGTGCCAGCAGTCCCACCGGGACAGGGGGTTCACCCCTCCACCTT.

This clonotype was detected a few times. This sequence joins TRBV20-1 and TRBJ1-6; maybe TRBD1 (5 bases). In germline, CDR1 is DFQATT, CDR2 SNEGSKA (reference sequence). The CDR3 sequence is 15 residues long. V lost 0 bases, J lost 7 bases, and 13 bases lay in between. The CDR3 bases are TGCAGTGCTAGAGATTTGCGGGGCAGAAATTCACCCCTCCACTTT. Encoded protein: CSARDLRGRNSPLHF.

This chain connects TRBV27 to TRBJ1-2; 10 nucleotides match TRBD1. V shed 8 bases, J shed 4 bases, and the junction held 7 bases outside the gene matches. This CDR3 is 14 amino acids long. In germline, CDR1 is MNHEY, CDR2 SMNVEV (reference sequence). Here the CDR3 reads CASAEGQGFYGYTF. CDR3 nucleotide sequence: TGTGCCAGCGCAGAGGGACAGGGGTTCTATGGCTACACCTTC.

Written as DNA, the CDR3 is TGTGCCAGCAGTCGGTACGGGACAGGGACCACCGGGGAGCTGTTTTTT. This codes for CASSRYGTGTTGELFF. V and J are TRBV28 and TRBJ2-2, with 9 nucleotides matching TRBD1. The V and J ends lost 5 bases and 4 bases, in that order; junction bases with no gene match: 8. The length of the CDR3 is 16 residues. Per germline, CDR1 MDHEN and CDR2 SYDVKM.

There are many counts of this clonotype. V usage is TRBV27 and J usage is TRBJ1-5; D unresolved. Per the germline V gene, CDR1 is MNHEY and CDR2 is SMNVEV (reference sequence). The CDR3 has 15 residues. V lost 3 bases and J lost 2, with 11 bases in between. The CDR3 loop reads CASSLKAGGNQPQHF. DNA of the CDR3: TGTGCCAGCAGTTTGAAGGCAGGAGGCAATCAGCCCCAGCATTTT.

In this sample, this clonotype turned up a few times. The CDR3 protein is CASTYTGGMNIQYF. CDR3 nucleotide sequence: TGTGCCAGCACTTACACGGGGGGTATGAACATTCAGTACTTC. This chain connects TRBV2 to TRBJ2-4; TRBD2 matches at 7 bases. Germline CDR1 SNHLY, CDR2 FYNNEI. Trimming cost V 7 bases and J 7 bases; bases outside gene matches: 10. The CDR3 loop spans 14 amino acids.

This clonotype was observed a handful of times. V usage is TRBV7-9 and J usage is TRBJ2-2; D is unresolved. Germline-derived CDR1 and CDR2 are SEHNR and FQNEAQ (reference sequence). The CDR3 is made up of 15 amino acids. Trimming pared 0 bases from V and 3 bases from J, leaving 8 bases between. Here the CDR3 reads CASSLAGRYTGELFF. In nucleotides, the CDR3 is TGTGCCAGCAGCTTAGCGGGTCGTTACACCGGGGAGCTGTTTTTT.

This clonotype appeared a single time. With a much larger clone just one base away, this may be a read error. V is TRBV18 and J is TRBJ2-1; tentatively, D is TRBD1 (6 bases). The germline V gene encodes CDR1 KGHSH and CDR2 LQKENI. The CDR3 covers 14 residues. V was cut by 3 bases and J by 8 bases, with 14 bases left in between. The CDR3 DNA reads TGTGCCAGCTCACCTCTGCAGGGGTGGCATGAGCAGTTCTTC. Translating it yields CASSPLQGWHEQFF.

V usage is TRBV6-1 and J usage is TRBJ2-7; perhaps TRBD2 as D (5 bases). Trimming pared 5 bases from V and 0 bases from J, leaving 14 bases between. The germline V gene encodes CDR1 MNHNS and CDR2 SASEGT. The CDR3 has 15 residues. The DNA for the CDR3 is TGTGCCAGCAGTCCGGAACTAGGCGGCTCCTACGAGCAGTACTTC. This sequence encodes CASSPELGGSYEQYF.

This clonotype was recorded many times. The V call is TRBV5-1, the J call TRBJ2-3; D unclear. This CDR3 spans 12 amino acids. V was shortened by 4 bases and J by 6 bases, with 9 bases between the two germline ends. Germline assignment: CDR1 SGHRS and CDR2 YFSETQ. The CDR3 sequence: CASSPERDTQYF. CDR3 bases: TGCGCCAGCAGCCCCGAGCGCGATACGCAGTATTTT.

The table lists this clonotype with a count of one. Written as DNA, the CDR3 is TGCGCCAGCGGGGCTAGCGGCACTAGCACAGATACGCAGTATTTT. Amino acid sequence: CASGASGTSTDTQYF. The J gene is TRBJ2-3, the V gene TRBV5-1; 7 bases line up with TRBD2. CDR1 is SGHRS and CDR2 is YFSETQ in the germline V gene. The CDR3 sequence is 15 residues long. V gave up 7 bases and J gave up 0 bases; unmatched junction bases: 8.

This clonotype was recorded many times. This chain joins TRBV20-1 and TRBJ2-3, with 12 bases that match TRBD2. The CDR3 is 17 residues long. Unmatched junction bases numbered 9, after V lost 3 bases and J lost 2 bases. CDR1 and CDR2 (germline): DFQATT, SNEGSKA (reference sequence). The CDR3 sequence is CSASPASGRALTDTQYF. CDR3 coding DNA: TGCAGTGCTAGCCCGGCTAGCGGGAGGGCCCTCACAGATACGCAGTATTTT.

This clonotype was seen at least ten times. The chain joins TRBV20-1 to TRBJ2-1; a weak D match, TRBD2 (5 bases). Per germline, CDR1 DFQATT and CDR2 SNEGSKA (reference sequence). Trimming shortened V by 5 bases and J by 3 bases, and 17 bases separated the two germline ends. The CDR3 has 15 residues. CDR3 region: CSAPGGGISYNEQFF. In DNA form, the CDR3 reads TGCAGTGCTCCCGGAGGCGGAATCAGCTACAATGAGCAGTTCTTC.

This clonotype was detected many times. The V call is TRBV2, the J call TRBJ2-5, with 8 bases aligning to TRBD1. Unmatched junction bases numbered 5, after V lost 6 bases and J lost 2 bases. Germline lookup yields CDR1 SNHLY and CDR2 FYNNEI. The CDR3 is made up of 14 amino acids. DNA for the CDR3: TGTGCCAGCAGGGATACAGGGGGGCAAGAGACCCAGTACTTC. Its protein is CASRDTGGQETQYF.

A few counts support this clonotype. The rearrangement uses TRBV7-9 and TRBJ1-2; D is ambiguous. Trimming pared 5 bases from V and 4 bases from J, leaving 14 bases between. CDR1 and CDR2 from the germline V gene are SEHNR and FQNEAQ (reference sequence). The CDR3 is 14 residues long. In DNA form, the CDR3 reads TGTGCCAGCAGCCCCGCGACCCTAGGCTATGGCTACACCTTC. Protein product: CASSPATLGYGYTF.

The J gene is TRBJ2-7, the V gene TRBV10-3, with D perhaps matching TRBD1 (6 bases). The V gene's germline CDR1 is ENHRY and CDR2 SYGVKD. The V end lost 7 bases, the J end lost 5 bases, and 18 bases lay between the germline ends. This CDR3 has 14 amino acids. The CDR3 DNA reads TGTGCCATCACTGGGGGCAGGGACACCCACGAGCAGTACTTC. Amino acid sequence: CAITGGRDTHEQYF.

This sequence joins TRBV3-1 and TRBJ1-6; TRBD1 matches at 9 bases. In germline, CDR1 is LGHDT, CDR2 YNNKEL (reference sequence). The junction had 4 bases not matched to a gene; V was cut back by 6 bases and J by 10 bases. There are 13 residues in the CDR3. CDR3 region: CASRLGQGSPLHF. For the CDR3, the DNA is TGTGCCAGCAGACTGGGACAGGGATCACCCCTCCACTTT.

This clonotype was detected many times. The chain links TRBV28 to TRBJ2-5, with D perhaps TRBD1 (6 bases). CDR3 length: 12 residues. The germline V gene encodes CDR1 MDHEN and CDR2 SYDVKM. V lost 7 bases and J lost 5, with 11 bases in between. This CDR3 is CASTGQMETQYF. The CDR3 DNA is TGTGCCAGCACAGGACAGATGGAGACCCAGTACTTC.